Described below is a single T cell receptor beta chain sequence and its context. Its antigen is unknown. Base qualities are not provided; no much larger clone lies one nucleotide away. The CDR3 holds 13 amino acids from the cysteine to the phenylalanine. Only the CDR3 part of the read is kept: 39 bases, read in frame from the first base. CDR1 SQVTM and CDR2 ANQGSEA are derived from the germline V gene. The germline ends are 12 bases apart after V is trimmed by 4 bases and J by 2 bases. In light of the paper, this sample's time point label describes: about 28 days (+/-7) after the second vaccine dose. Because spike-specific TCR depth and breadth did not differ between the two schedules, AZD1222 recipients who got a second dose at roughly 4 weeks were pooled with those who got a second dose at roughly 12 weeks. Samples from vaccinated people were obtained from the UK trials COV001 and COV002, which included a single-blind randomized controlled phase 2/3 trial of AZD1222 (ChAdOx1 nCoV-19) in healthy adults. For TCRbeta chain sequencing, PBMC samples were collected from trial participants at day 0 and at day 28 after the second dose.

This entry comes from a study of T cell responses to AZD1222 COVID-19 vaccine (dated by TCRdb to about 2021). Background for the entire study: TCR sequencing covered some 240 trial participants: 200 to 220 given two doses of AZD1222 and about 26 given two doses of MenACWY control vaccine. Trial participants were enrolled by age into subgroups of 18-55, 56-69 and 70-plus years, and 148, 28 and 57 TCR-sequenced participants, respectively, were included in these subgroups. The research as a whole found: The whole spike protein was spanned by vaccine-associated CD4 TCRs, and dominant responses were seen in regions 160-218 and 743-854. Nearly half of unique spike-specific TCRs reportedly recognized epitopes outside regions mutated in the B.1.351 and B.1.1.7 variants. After two AZD1222 doses, spike-specific TCR breadth and depth were significantly higher than at day 0 and than in MenACWY recipients. Because no day 14 peak-response samples were available, the repertoires could be characterized only after the peak T cell response. Most participants were white British and females outnumbered males, and the authors suggested that clonal diversity may have been underestimated. Conclusions about previously exposed vaccinees are limited because only five to seven AZD1222 recipients were SARS-CoV-2 seropositive at baseline. In the small 56-69-year group, the increase in depth fell short of significance, most likely because of low power.

The CDR3 regions of human TCRbeta chains were subjected to immunosequencing. The paper's data handling went like this. TCRs in the repertoires were compared against a reference library of SARS-CoV-2-specific TCRs that had been generated with the MIRA antigen-specificity platform. Breadth meant the fraction of unique TCRs that were SARS-CoV-2-associated, whereas depth meant the fraction of total T cells that were SARS-CoV-2-associated. Using the MIRA data, each spike-specific TCR was mapped to the spike region that the TCR reacts to and placed in a CD4 or CD8 class. Log10-transformed breadth and depth values were compared by one-way ANOVA with Sidak's multiple comparisons tests. TCRdb retrieved this table from immuneACCESS and kept in-frame rearrangements only. Not all clones are present; in checked studies, unresolved V genes account for under half, and no reason is known for the remainder. V and J calls and clone size follow that table, whereas D and trimming were derived from the DNA. The sample data list about 81,000 clones, and around 93% of these were observed just once. The ten largest make up 6.5% to 9.5% of the sample.

This receptor chain uses TRBV29-1 and TRBJ2-7; the D segment could be TRBD1, given 5 matching bases. The specimen was peripheral blood, collected 28 days after the second AZD1222 dose. The source of this sequence is an adult who received the AZD1222 COVID-19 vaccine. The CDR3 reads CSVGQGGTYEQYF. The nucleotide sequence reads TGCAGCGTTGGGCAGGGTGGGACCTACGAGCAGTACTTC.